The clone carrying this TCR beta chain was found a few times. V was cut by 5 bases and J by 4 bases, with 9 bases left in between. This CDR3 region has 12 residues. Germline assignment: CDR1 SGHDT and CDR2 YYEEEE. The sample is drawn from a study of blood T cell repertoires in COVID-19. Background on the study: From T cells, B-cell-depleted T cells, or PBMCs came the material, which was cDNA or gDNA.

Per the original data handling: Scientists estimated how many nucleated cells there were by amplifying reference gene primers. Profiled with immunoSEQ multiplex PCR; TCRdb holds only in-frame clones, not every one. V and J calls plus clone size are reproduced from that table; the DNA served to infer D and trimming. The repertoire holds tens of thousands of clones, with 90% as singletons. The rearrangement joins TRBV5-6 to TRBJ2-5; no definite D call. The source is a man between 70 and 80 years old with acute or convalescent COVID-19. Sequenced sample: peripheral blood. CDR3 sequence: CASRSLAETQYF. CDR3 DNA sequence: TGTGCCAGCAGGAGTCTTGCAGAGACCCAGTACTTC. Full variable domain (remainder filled in from reference TRBV5-6 and TRBJ2-5): DAGVTQSPTHLIKTRGQQVTLRCSPKSGHDTVSWYQQALGQGPQFIFQYYEEEERQRGNFPDRFSGHQFPNYSSELNVNALLLGDSALYLCASRSLAETQYFGPGTRLLVL.